This is a list of T cell receptor beta chains from one sample in a study of CD8 T cells in ankylosing spondylitis. TCRdb itself ran the 5' RACE reads through MiXCR, one entry per CDR3 protein. This sample yields approximately 100,000 distinct CDR3 sequences, of which less than 25% are seen a single time; 9% to 15% belongs to the top ten. Sample: synovial fluid, either unsorted or a sorted T cell fraction (not recorded which). These receptors all stem from a male donor with ankylosing spondylitis. Each CDR3 is given with its conserved first and last residue. The D gene is left open where the match is weak. Where a row states a size, it is once, few, many or the class of an expanded clone; other rows omit it.

>NA|many|TRBV5-1|TRBJ1-2
CASSLGRGLLYGYTF
TGCGCCAGCAGCTTGGGACGAGGTTTGCTCTATGGCTACACCTTC
>NA|many|TRBV28|TRBJ1-5
CASRLGGHGPQHF
TGTGCCAGCAGGCTGGGCGGACACGGGCCCCAGCATTTT
>NA|NA|TRBV30|TRBJ1-5
CAWSFGALNQPQHF
TGTGCCTGGAGTTTCGGGGCCTTAAATCAGCCCCAGCATTTT
>NA|many|TRBV20-1|TRBJ1-4
CSARGVRAEANEKLFF
TGCAGTGCTAGGGGGGTTCGCGCGGAAGCTAATGAAAAACTGTTTTTT
>TRBD1|few|TRBV4-1|TRBJ1-1
CASSQDGGQGGGKAFF
TGCGCCAGCAGCCAAGATGGGGGACAGGGAGGGGGAAAAGCTTTCTTT
>TRBD2|few|TRBV7-6|TRBJ2-2
CASSTIAGRNTGELFF
TGTGCCAGCAGCACAATAGCGGGGCGGAACACCGGGGAGCTGTTTTTT
>NA|NA|TRBV27|TRBJ1-1
CASSLARESVGNTEAFF
TGTGCCAGCAGTTTGGCCAGGGAGAGCGTCGGGAACACTGAAGCTTTCTTT
>NA|medium-sized|TRBV12-3/TRBV12-4|TRBJ2-5
CASRGPILETQYF
TGTGCCAGCAGGGGCCCAATCCTCGAGACCCAGTACTTC
>TRBD1|NA|TRBV20-1|TRBJ2-4
CSGGTGKGNIQYF
TGCAGTGGAGGGACAGGGAAGGGAAACATTCAGTACTTC
>TRBD1|NA|TRBV4-2|TRBJ1-6
CASTPEGSGQGYSPLHF
TGTGCCAGCACCCCCGAAGGATCTGGACAGGGGTATTCACCCCTCCACTTT
>NA|few|TRBV28|TRBJ1-2
CALFRRWDGYTF
TGTGCTCTCTTCAGGCGGTGGGATGGCTACACCTTC
>NA|few|TRBV10-3|TRBJ2-7
CAISESAAEQYF
TGTGCCATCAGTGAGTCGGCAGCCGAGCAGTACTTC
>NA|NA|TRBV7-2|TRBJ1-2
CASSLTGTNYGYTF
TGTGCCAGCAGCTTAACAGGGACTAACTATGGCTACACCTTC
>NA|many|TRBV12-3/TRBV12-4|TRBJ1-1
CASTQEADTEAFF
TGTGCCAGCACCCAAGAAGCGGACACTGAAGCTTTCTTT
>TRBD2|NA|TRBV5-1|TRBJ2-3
CASKGLAGDTQYF
TGCGCCAGCAAAGGACTAGCAGGGGATACGCAGTATTTT
>NA|many|TRBV12-3/TRBV12-4|TRBJ1-2
CASSPTLGQNYGYTF
TGTGCCAGCAGTCCCACACTAGGGCAGAACTATGGCTACACCTTC
>NA|many|TRBV20-1|TRBJ2-1
CSPSVAEKGNEQFF
TGCAGTCCCTCGGTAGCGGAAAAGGGCAATGAGCAGTTCTTC
>NA|many|TRBV9|TRBJ1-3
CASSVSKGFYSGNTIYF
TGTGCCAGCAGCGTATCAAAGGGGTTTTACTCTGGAAACACCATATATTTT
>TRBD2|NA|TRBV11-2|TRBJ2-5
CASSPLTGLGTSGRLETQYF
TGTGCCAGCAGCCCGCTCACAGGCCTTGGGACTAGCGGGAGATTGGAGACCCAGTACTTC
>NA|NA|TRBV28|TRBJ1-2
CASRRDYGYTF
TGTGCCAGCAGGAGGGACTATGGCTACACCTTC
>TRBD2|many|TRBV2|TRBJ2-4
CASSWREWPKNIQYF
TGTGCCAGCAGTTGGCGGGAGTGGCCCAAAAACATTCAGTACTTC
>NA|few|TRBV3-1|TRBJ1-2
CASSQVRGYYGYTF
TGTGCCAGCAGCCAAGTACGGGGATACTATGGCTACACCTTC
>TRBD1|medium-sized|TRBV7-9|TRBJ2-1
CASSLTRGTYNEQFF
TGTGCCAGCAGCTTAACCAGGGGGACCTACAATGAGCAGTTCTTC
>NA|many|TRBV5-1|TRBJ2-7
CASSLAGGKRDSYEQYF
TGCGCCAGCAGCTTGGCCGGCGGAAAGAGGGACTCCTACGAGCAGTACTTC
>NA|NA|TRBV7-2|TRBJ2-3
CASSSGTLTDTQYF
TGTGCCAGCAGCTCCGGGACCCTCACAGATACGCAGTATTTT
>NA|NA|TRBV29-1|TRBJ2-3
CSALTDTQYF
TGCAGCGCTTTAACAGATACGCAGTATTTT
>NA|NA|TRBV3-1|TRBJ1-2
CASSTRGGYTF
TGTGCCAGCAGCACCCGGGGAGGCTACACCTTC
>TRBD1|few|TRBV5-4|TRBJ1-4
CASSPGQGAGEKLFF
TGTGCCAGCAGCCCCGGACAGGGGGCGGGAGAAAAACTGTTTTTT
>TRBD2|NA|TRBV11-2|TRBJ2-1
CASSNLADYNEQFF
TGTGCCAGCAGCAATCTAGCGGATTACAATGAGCAGTTCTTC
>NA|NA|TRBV27|TRBJ2-3
CASGSSGHTDTQYF
TGTGCCAGCGGATCGTCCGGGCACACAGATACGCAGTATTTT
>NA|NA|TRBV3-1|TRBJ2-7
CASSHSDEQYF
TGTGCCAGCAGCCACTCGGACGAGCAGTACTTC
>NA|NA|TRBV6-1|TRBJ2-3
CASRRGTDSTDTQYF
TGTGCCAGCAGGCGCGGGACAGATAGCACAGATACGCAGTATTTT
>NA|NA|TRBV28|TRBJ2-1
CASSLIGTGTTQFF
TGTGCCAGCAGTTTAATTGGTACCGGGACAACGCAGTTCTTC
>NA|few|TRBV5-6|TRBJ1-2
CASSLEGPLGYTF
TGTGCCAGCAGCTTGGAGGGCCCTTTAGGCTACACCTTC
>NA|NA|TRBV19|TRBJ1-5
CASSIKQDPNQPQHF
TGTGCCAGTAGTATCAAACAGGACCCCAATCAGCCCCAGCATTTT
>NA|NA|TRBV20-1|TRBJ2-7
CSASGRERPYEQYF
TGCAGTGCTAGTGGTAGGGAGAGGCCCTACGAGCAGTACTTC
>NA|NA|TRBV5-1|TRBJ2-2
CASSLRGSHGELFF
TGCGCCAGCAGCTTAAGGGGTTCGCACGGGGAGCTGTTTTTT
>NA|many|TRBV20-1|TRBJ2-5
CSANRGETQYF
TGCAGTGCCAACCGAGGGGAGACCCAGTACTTC
>NA|NA|TRBV12-3/TRBV12-4|TRBJ2-3
CASSLRPDTQYF
TGTGCCAGCAGTTTACGACCGGATACGCAGTATTTT
>NA|NA|TRBV11-3|TRBJ1-3
CASSVSGAGNTIYF
TGTGCCAGCAGCGTCTCAGGGGCTGGAAACACCATATATTTT
>TRBD2|few|TRBV20-1|TRBJ2-2
CSARMRGGELFF
TGCAGTGCTAGAATGCGGGGGGGGGAGCTGTTTTTT
>TRBD1|few|TRBV6-4|TRBJ1-4
CASSLTGQGFLFFSLWTNEKLFF
TGTGCCAGCAGTCTGACCGGACAGGGGTTCCTTTTCTTTTCGCTCTGGACTAATGAAAAACTGTTTTTT
>NA|NA|TRBV7-2|TRBJ2-5
CASSLVGRGTQYF
TGTGCCAGCAGCTTAGTGGGCCGCGGGACCCAGTACTTC
>TRBD1|few|TRBV15|TRBJ2-7
CATSRARQGIHEQYF
TGTGCCACCAGCAGAGCCAGACAGGGAATCCACGAGCAGTACTTC
>NA|few|TRBV7-2|TRBJ2-7
CASSYRMEYEQYF
TGTGCCAGCAGCTATAGGATGGAGTACGAGCAGTACTTC
>TRBD2|few|TRBV10-1|TRBJ2-1
CASSDRPFERDAYNEQFF
TGCGCCAGCAGTGATAGACCCTTCGAGCGGGACGCCTACAATGAGCAGTTCTTC
>NA|NA|TRBV5-6|TRBJ1-1
CASRRGVTEAFF
TGTGCCAGCAGGCGGGGTGTCACTGAAGCTTTCTTT
>NA|many|TRBV5-1|TRBJ2-3
CASSLNYVARDTQYF
TGCGCCAGCAGCTTGAATTATGTGGCACGGGATACGCAGTATTTT
>NA|NA|TRBV14|TRBJ2-1
CASSNDYAREQFF
TGTGCCAGCAGCAACGACTATGCACGTGAGCAGTTCTTC
>NA|NA|TRBV5-1|TRBJ2-2
CASSSILYQGIGTEELFF
TGCGCCAGCAGCTCAATTCTGTACCAGGGGATTGGCACCGAGGAGCTGTTTTTT
>NA|NA|TRBV29-1|TRBJ2-3
CSVEAQYGGTQYF
TGCAGCGTTGAGGCTCAGTACGGGGGTACGCAGTATTTT
>NA|many|TRBV5-1|TRBJ1-4
CASSDGVVQGEKLFF
TGCGCCAGCAGCGACGGGGTCGTCCAGGGAGAAAAACTGTTTTTT
>NA|NA|TRBV6-1|TRBJ1-5
CASSEGGRGNQPQHF
TGTGCCAGCAGTGAAGGGGGTAGGGGCAATCAGCCCCAGCATTTT
>NA|NA|TRBV25-1|TRBJ2-5
CASSELGETQYF
TGTGCCAGCAGTGAATTAGGGGAGACCCAGTACTTC